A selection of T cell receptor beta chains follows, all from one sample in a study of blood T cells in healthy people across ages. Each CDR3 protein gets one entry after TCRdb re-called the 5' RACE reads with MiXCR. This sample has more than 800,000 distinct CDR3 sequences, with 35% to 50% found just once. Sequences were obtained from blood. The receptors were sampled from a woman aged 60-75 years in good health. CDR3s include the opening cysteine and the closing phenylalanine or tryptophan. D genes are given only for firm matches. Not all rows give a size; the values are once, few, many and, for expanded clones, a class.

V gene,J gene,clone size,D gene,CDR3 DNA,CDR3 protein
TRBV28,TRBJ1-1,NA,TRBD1,TGTGCCAGCAGTGCTGGACAGGGTTGGAGGGACACTGAAGCTTTCTTT,CASSAGQGWRDTEAFF
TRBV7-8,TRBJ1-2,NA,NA,TGTGCCAGCAGCTTAGCAGGGGGAGCGGGCTACACCTTC,CASSLAGGAGYTF
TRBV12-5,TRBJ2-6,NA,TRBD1,TGTGCTAGTGGTTTGGTACCAGGGGGCTCTGGGGCCAACGTCCTGACTTTC,CASGLVPGGSGANVLTF
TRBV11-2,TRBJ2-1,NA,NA,TGTGCCAGCAGCTACGGGGGAAGCAGGGGTTACTACAATGAGCAGTTCTTC,CASSYGGSRGYYNEQFF
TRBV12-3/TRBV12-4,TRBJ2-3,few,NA,TGTGCCAGCAGTTTTGCCCGGGGGCAGTTGTCAGATACGCAGTATTTT,CASSFARGQLSDTQYF
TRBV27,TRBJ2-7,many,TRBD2,TGTGCCAGCTGGGGACCCACGGGACTAGCGGGAGGGCGGTACGAGCAGTACTTC,CASWGPTGLAGGRYEQYF
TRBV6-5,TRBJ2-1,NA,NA,TGTGCCAGCACCGCGAATAACAATGAGCAGTTCTTC,CASTANNNEQFF
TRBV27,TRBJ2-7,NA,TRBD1,TGTGCCAGCAGTTCCGACAGGGGGCCGTCCTACGAGCAGTACTTC,CASSSDRGPSYEQYF
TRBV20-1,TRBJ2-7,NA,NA,TGCAGTGCTAGAGATCCCGTGGGAGGCGAGCAGTACTTC,CSARDPVGGEQYF
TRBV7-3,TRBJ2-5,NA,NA,TGTGCCAGCAGCTTAGGACACTTCTCCAATGAGGCCCAGTACTTC,CASSLGHFSNEAQYF
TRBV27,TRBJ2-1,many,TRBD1,TGTGCCAGCGGCGGGACAGGGGCCTACAATGAGCAGTTCTTC,CASGGTGAYNEQFF
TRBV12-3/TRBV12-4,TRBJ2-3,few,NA,TGTACCACAAGCAGCGCAGATACGCAGTATTTT,CTTSSADTQYF
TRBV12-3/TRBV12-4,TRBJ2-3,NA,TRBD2,TGTGCCAGCAGTTTTACTCCTGGACAGACTAGCGGGAGAACAGATACGCAGTATTTT,CASSFTPGQTSGRTDTQYF
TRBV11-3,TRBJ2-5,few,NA,TGTGCCAGCAGCTTAGCGGAGAAGGGTGAGCAGTACTTC,CASSLAEKGEQYF
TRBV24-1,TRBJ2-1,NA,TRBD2,TGTGCCACCAGTGCGCTAGCGGGAGAAGGTCATGAGCAGTTCTTC,CATSALAGEGHEQFF
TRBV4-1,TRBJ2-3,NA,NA,TGCGCCAGCAGCCAAAACTGGGTGAGCACAGATACGCAGTATTTT,CASSQNWVSTDTQYF
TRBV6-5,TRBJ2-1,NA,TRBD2,TGTGCCAGCAGTTCTCCGGCGGGAGGCGATGAGCAGTTCTTC,CASSSPAGGDEQFF
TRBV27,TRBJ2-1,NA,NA,TGTGCCAGCAGATTTAGCCCAGGCTACAATGAGCAGTTCTTC,CASRFSPGYNEQFF
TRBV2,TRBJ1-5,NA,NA,TGTGCCAGCAAGACCCGGACAGTTGGGGTAACCGATCAGCCCCAGCATTTT,CASKTRTVGVTDQPQHF
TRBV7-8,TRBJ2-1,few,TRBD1,TGTGCCAGCAGCCTAGCGAGAGTAGGACAGGGGGTATACAATGAGCAGTTCTTC,CASSLARVGQGVYNEQFF
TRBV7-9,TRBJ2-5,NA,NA,TGTGCCAGCAGCCCCATGGAAGAGACCCAGTACTTC,CASSPMEETQYF
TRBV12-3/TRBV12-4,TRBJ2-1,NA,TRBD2,TGTGCCAGCAGCCCGAGGGTAAGCGGGAGGGAATCCAATGAGCAGTTCTTC,CASSPRVSGRESNEQFF
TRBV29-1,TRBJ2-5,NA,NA,TGCAGCGTGTTAAAAGGACCCCAAGAGACCCAGTACTTC,CSVLKGPQETQYF
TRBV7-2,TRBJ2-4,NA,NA,TGTGCCAGCACCGATGGGGGTGTAGGGAACATTCAGTACTTC,CASTDGGVGNIQYF
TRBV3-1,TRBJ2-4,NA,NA,TGTGCCAGCAGTGACCGGAGCCCGCTAGCCAAAAACATTCAGTACTTC,CASSDRSPLAKNIQYF
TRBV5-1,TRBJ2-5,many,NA,TGCGCCAGCAGCTTGGAAGGCGGGACGAAGACCCAGTACTTC,CASSLEGGTKTQYF
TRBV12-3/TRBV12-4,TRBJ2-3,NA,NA,TGTGCCAGCAGTCCGCAAGTTCAGGGCGGCAGAATGAGAACAGATACGCAGTATTTT,CASSPQVQGGRMRTDTQYF
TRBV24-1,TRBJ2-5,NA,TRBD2,TGTGCCACCAGTGATGCGGGAGTGGGAGAGACCCAGTACTTC,CATSDAGVGETQYF